The 10 T cell receptor beta chains listed next were all sequenced from one sample in a study of blood T cells in healthy people across ages (dated by TCRdb to 2014 to 2015). Libraries came from 5' RACE. Sequencer: Illumina HiSeq 2500. A second PCR of 7 to 11 cycles was performed with a sample-barcoded 5' primer and a J-beta primer mix. The raw public data were reprocessed by TCRdb itself: fastp quality trimming at Q25, MiXCR clonotype calling, in-frame beta chains only. Duplicate CDR3 protein sequences are folded into a single record with the most common DNA and genes. The table for this sample lists roughly 830,000 distinct CDR3 sequences; around two thirds of them were counted only once. Jointly, the top ten make up 28% of the sample. Input material: blood. The receptors derive from a young man in good health.

The chain joins TRBV10-3 to TRBJ1-2; D gene ambiguous. The germline V gene encodes CDR1 ENHRY and CDR2 SYGVKD. The CDR3 extends over 15 amino acids. Trimming removed 2 bases from V and 8 bases from J, with 18 bases in between. The DNA of the CDR3 is TGTGCCATCAGTGAGCCCCAGGAACCGAGGATGGGCTACACCTTC. The encoded protein is CAISEPQEPRMGYTF.

This clonotype was seen only a few times. The chain is built from TRBV27 and TRBJ1-5; D call uncertain. Germline values: CDR1 MNHEY, CDR2 SMNVEV (reference sequence). The V end was cut by 9 bases, the J end by 4 bases, with 13 bases between. The CDR3 runs 13 residues. For the CDR3, the DNA is TGTGCCAGTTGGAGTTTGGGAAATCAGCCCCAGCATTTT. As protein: CASWSLGNQPQHF.

This clonotype has more than one count but fewer than ten. V and J are TRBV28 and TRBJ2-5; D is uncertain. The CDR3 is 14 amino acids. Germline V gene sequence: CDR1 MDHEN, CDR2 SYDVKM. Trimming left V 3 bases short and J 1 base short, with 9 bases between. The CDR3 is CASSFELTQETQYF. The CDR3 nucleotides read TGTGCCAGCAGTTTTGAACTGACCCAAGAGACCCAGTACTTC.

Of note for this clonotype: The junction departs from the called germline gene at one end, perhaps through a read error. The rearrangement uses TRBV12-3 or TRBV12-4 and TRBJ1-2; TRBD1 matches 11 bases. The CDR3 has 15 residues. DNA for the CDR3: TGTGCCAGCGGTTTATGGGACAGGGGGTTGGGTGGCTACACCTTC. Translation gives CASGLWDRGLGGYTF.

This chain uses TRBV7-2 with TRBJ2-3; 10 positions agree with TRBD2. The V and J ends lost 5 bases and 4 bases, in that order; junction bases with no gene match: 9. The V gene's germline CDR1 is SGHTA and CDR2 FQGNSA. This CDR3 region has 16 residues. This chain's CDR3 is CASSRSLSGGADTQYF. DNA for the CDR3: TGTGCCAGCAGCCGCTCTTTAAGCGGGGGGGCAGATACGCAGTATTTT.

This sequence joins TRBV7-2 and TRBJ2-7; D may be TRBD2 (7 bases). The CDR3 has 19 amino acids. CDR1 SGHTA and CDR2 FQGNSA come from the germline V gene. Trimming removed 5 bases from V and 1 base from J, with 27 bases in between. The CDR3 region has the DNA TGTGCCAGCAGCCCAGGCGTGGGGGGGGCGCGAGGTCCTTCCTACGAGCAGTACTTC. Residues: CASSPGVGGARGPSYEQYF.

The chain carries TRBV29-1 and TRBJ2-7; D might be TRBD1 (5 bases). The CDR3 runs 11 residues. Trimming pared 1 base from V and 7 bases from J, leaving 8 bases between. CDR1 is SQVTM, CDR2 ANQGSEA, per germline. The CDR3 DNA reads TGCAGCGTTGAAGCCCACAGGGAGCAGTACTTC. Amino acids: CSVEAHREQYF.

This clonotype appeared a single time. The gene calls are TRBV6-5 and TRBJ2-4; TRBD1 might be the D (6 bases). TRBJ2-7 explains the end of the DNA better; the J call may be wrong. Germline CDR1 is MNHEY and CDR2 is SVGAGI. The length of the CDR3 is 16 residues. This CDR3 reads CASSYSRGTVSYEQYF. The CDR3 coding sequence is TGTGCCAGCAGTTACTCGAGGGGGACGGTCTCCTACGAGCAGTACTTC.

The CDR3 nucleotides are TGTGCCAGCAGCCCTAGCGGGGGGGTAAATGAGCAGTTCTTC. This codes for CASSPSGGVNEQFF. This sequence joins TRBV4-2 and TRBJ2-1; 12 nucleotides match TRBD2. With 4 bases clipped from V and 7 bases from J, the junction kept 2 bases outside the gene matches. The CDR3 totals 14 residues. Germline V gene data show CDR1 as LGHNA and CDR2 as YNFKEQ.

V is TRBV27 and J is TRBJ1-5; D gene ambiguous. Germline lookup yields CDR1 MNHEY and CDR2 SMNVEV (reference sequence). The ends were cut back, 5 bases at V and 0 bases at J, with 8 bases in the middle. The CDR3 spans 14 residues. The CDR3 sequence is CASSPIFSNQPQHF. CDR3 in DNA: TGTGCCAGCAGTCCAATCTTTAGCAATCAGCCCCAGCATTTT.